This passage covers 7 T cell receptor beta chains from one sample sequenced in a study of cytomegalovirus exposure and HLA in healthy donors. Both 60 Vbeta primers and 13 Jbeta primers went into the PCR. Repertoires were generated with immunoSEQ multiplex PCR, while TCRdb's copy carries only in-frame clones and drops some. The profile shows about 170,000 clones, about three quarters of them singletons. Sequenced sample: PBMCs. The receptors shown here come from a female donor in good health and CMV-seronegative.

The CDR3 loop reads CSAIQGAPQYF. CDR3 bases: TGCAGTGCTATACAGGGGGCCCCTCAGTACTTC. The V call is TRBV20-1, the J call TRBJ2-7, with TRBD1 matching over 9 bases. This CDR3 contains 11 residues. V gave up 4 bases and J gave up 10 bases; unmatched junction bases: 5. Germline-derived CDR1 and CDR2 are DFQATT and SNEGSKA (reference sequence).

The V gene is TRBV9, the J gene TRBJ1-2; TRBD1 aligns across 9 bases. The CDR3 consists of 15 residues. Germline lookup yields CDR1 SGDLS and CDR2 YYNGEE. J lost 1 base, V lost 3 bases, and 4 bases had no gene match. The CDR3 region is CASSGDREDNYGYTF. Written as DNA, the CDR3 is TGTGCCAGCAGCGGGGACAGGGAAGATAACTATGGCTACACCTTC. The whole variable domain, remainder taken from reference TRBV9 and TRBJ1-2, is DSGVTQTPKHLITATGQRVTLRCSPRSGDLSVYWYQQSLDQGLQFLIQYYNGEERAKGNILERFSAQQFPDLHSELNLSSLELGDSALYFCASSGDREDNYGYTFGSGTRLTVV.

The chain links TRBV6-5 to TRBJ2-2; a possible D gene is TRBD1 (6 bases). Germline values: CDR1 MNHEY, CDR2 SVGAGI. The CDR3 consists of 14 residues. The V end was cut by 4 bases, the J end by 7 bases, with 13 bases between. The chain's CDR3 is CASSLNRAGGELFF. CDR3 DNA sequence: TGTGCCAGCAGTTTAAACAGGGCGGGCGGGGAGCTGTTTTTT.

The chain employs TRBV6-6 and TRBJ2-7, with 7 nucleotides matching TRBD1. This CDR3 is built from 16 residues. CDR1 MNHNY and CDR2 SVGAGI come from the germline V gene (reference sequence). V was clipped by 0 bases and J by 7 bases; unmatched bases: 12. CDR3 DNA: TGTGCCAGCAGTTACTCGCGACAGGGAGCTACGTTAGAGCAGTACTTC. The encoded protein is CASSYSRQGATLEQYF.

This chain connects TRBV29-1 to TRBJ2-5; D ambiguous. V lost 0 bases and J lost 4, with 12 bases in between. CDR3 length equals 14 residues. Germline V lookup: CDR1 SQVTM, CDR2 ANQGSEA. The CDR3 region has the DNA TGCAGCGTTGAAGAGTATGGGCCGATAGAGACCCAGTACTTC. This translates into CSVEEYGPIETQYF.

The chain carries TRBV5-1 and TRBJ2-3; the match to TRBD1 covers 7 bases. The CDR3 spans 15 residues. In germline, CDR1 is SGHRS, CDR2 YFSETQ. With 2 bases clipped from V and 0 bases from J, the junction kept 3 bases outside the gene matches. The CDR3 loop reads CASSFDRVSTDTQYF. CDR3 nucleotides: TGCGCCAGCAGCTTTGACAGGGTCAGCACAGATACGCAGTATTTT.

Worth noting for this clone: The junction and the germline gene differ at one end; a read error may be behind it. The V and J genes are TRBV7-7 and TRBJ2-3; no reliable D call. The germline V gene encodes CDR1 SSHAT and CDR2 FNYEAQ (reference sequence). The CDR3 loop spans 13 amino acids. The CDR3 spells CASSPSGTDTQYF. The CDR3 bases are TGTGCTAGCAGCCCCTCGGGCACAGATACGCAGTATTTT.